This T cell receptor (beta chain) was documented in a study of T cells in localized non-small cell lung cancer. Here immunoSEQ multiplex PCR was the method, and the copy in TCRdb shows in-frame clones only, minus some. The table has approximately 34,000 clones, approximately 93% seen once. Germline V CDR1 and CDR2: KGHSH, LQKENI. V was clipped by 0 bases and J by 9 bases, with 12 bases between them. This CDR3 has 13 residues. J is TRBJ2-7 and V is TRBV18; D is perhaps TRBD2 (6 bases). This sequence was found in a female donor older than 55 with stage I lung adenocarcinoma. The sample was peripheral blood, taken before any cancer treatment. CDR3 residues: CASSPPGEVWQYV. CDR3 bases: TGTGCCAGCTCACCACCGGGGGAGGTTTGGCAGTACGTC.